Below are 27 T cell receptor beta chains sequenced from a single sample in a study of blood T cell repertoires in COVID-19. Profiling relied on immunoSEQ multiplex PCR, and the TCRdb table lists in-frame clones only, not all of them. This sample has roughly 340,000 clones; over 70% occur once, and the top ten carry more than 5%. The specimen sequenced was peripheral blood. The receptors were sampled from a woman aged 45 to 65 with COVID-19, enrolled during active disease.

This chain connects TRBV6-5 to TRBJ1-2, with 7 bases fitting TRBD1. CDR3 size: 15 residues. Germline CDR1 is MNHEY and CDR2 is SVGAGI. The J segment lost 8 bases and the V segment lost 0 bases, leaving 9 bases of the junction unmatched. The CDR3 loop reads CASSYSIGGASGYTF. CDR3 nucleotides: TGTGCCAGCAGTTACTCGATAGGGGGCGCGTCCGGCTACACCTTC.

The rearrangement joins TRBV30 to TRBJ2-1, with 9 bases fitting TRBD2. Germline trimming cut 2 bases from V and 7 bases from J; bases unmatched to any gene: 9. The CDR3 runs to 15 residues. The germline CDR1 and CDR2 sequences are GTSNPN and SVGIG (reference sequence). The CDR3: CAWSLAGFLVNEQFF. CDR3 DNA: TGTGCCTGGAGTCTAGCGGGATTTTTAGTTAATGAGCAGTTCTTC.

V usage is TRBV29-1 and J usage is TRBJ2-3; the match to TRBD2 covers 7 bases. J gave up 8 bases and V 3 bases, and 11 bases lay outside the gene matches. Germline CDR1 is SQVTM and CDR2 is ANQGSEA. The CDR3 is 14 amino acids. The CDR3 spells CSVDEAGVRGTQYF. The DNA for the CDR3 is TGCAGCGTTGATGAGGCGGGAGTACGCGGTACGCAGTATTTT.

This chain connects TRBV10-1 to TRBJ2-1; 16 bases are a match to TRBD2. V trimming: 5 bases; J trimming: 7 bases; junction bases outside the gene matches: 5. Looked up from germline, CDR1 is WNHNN and CDR2 is SYGVQD (reference sequence). This CDR3 is 16 amino acids long. CDR3 protein: CASSTGTSGRGNEQFF. Here the CDR3 DNA reads TGCGCCAGCAGTACCGGGACTAGCGGGAGGGGTAATGAGCAGTTCTTC.

V is TRBV19 and J is TRBJ2-5; weak D call: TRBD1 (6 bases). CDR1 LNHDA and CDR2 SQIVND come from the germline V gene (reference sequence). The CDR3 is 13 amino acids. V lost 7 bases to trimming and J lost 5 bases, with 14 bases between them. CDR3 region: CASTMRQGETQYF. CDR3 bases: TGTGCCAGTACCATGAGGCAGGGGGAGACCCAGTACTTC.

This chain's CDR3 is CAWSPRTGRNTIYF. The DNA for the CDR3 is TGTGCCTGGAGTCCAAGGACAGGGCGGAACACCATATATTTT. This rearrangement joins TRBV30 to TRBJ1-3; 8 bases map to TRBD1. Germline-derived CDR1 and CDR2 are GTSNPN and SVGIG (reference sequence). V shed 2 bases and J 7 bases; nucleotides not matched to a gene: 7. The CDR3 totals 14 residues.

A few counts support this clone. This sequence joins TRBV7-9 and TRBJ1-1, with D uncertain. Germline-derived CDR1 and CDR2 are SEHNR and FQNEAQ (reference sequence). Deletions cut 2 bases from V and 3 bases from J, with 7 bases between. CDR3 size: 13 residues. Here the CDR3 reads CASSLRSYTEAFF. CDR3 nucleotides: TGTGCCAGCAGCTTACGGTCTTACACTGAAGCTTTCTTT.

The chain recombines TRBV11-1 with TRBJ2-1; TRBD2 agrees at 8 bases. V was pared by 7 bases and J by 5 bases, with 4 bases of the junction left unmatched. CDR1 SGHAT and CDR2 FQDESV come from the germline V gene (reference sequence). This CDR3 region has 13 residues. CDR3 amino acids: CASNGREDNEQFF. The CDR3 DNA follows: TGTGCCAGCAACGGGAGGGAGGACAATGAGCAGTTCTTC.

Notes on this clone: Within the sample, other DNA sequences also encode this same CDR3. The chain recombines TRBV5-6 with TRBJ2-6; possible D gene TRBD1, 5 bases. V lost 4 bases to trimming and J lost 0 bases, with 8 bases between them. The germline CDR1 and CDR2 sequences are SGHDT and YYEEEE. CDR3 length: 15 amino acids. CDR3 residues: CASSRGVSGANVLTF. The DNA for the CDR3 is TGTGCCAGCAGCAGGGGTGTCTCTGGGGCCAACGTCCTGACTTTC.

The gene calls are TRBV30 and TRBJ1-1, with D possibly TRBD1 on 6 matching bases. V lost 7 bases and J lost 11, with 26 bases in between. Germline assignment: CDR1 GTSNPN and CDR2 SVGIG (reference sequence). The CDR3 sequence is 14 residues long. As DNA, the CDR3 is TGTGCCTCGGTGGGGATCGATCAGGGGATCGTTGCTTTCTTT. Protein sequence: CASVGIDQGIVAFF. Variable domain in full (rest from reference TRBV30 and TRBJ1-1): SQTIHQWPATLVQPVGSPLSLECTVEGTSNPNLYWYRQAAGRGLQLLFYSVGIGQISSEVPQNLSASRPQDRQFILSSKKLLLSDSGFYLCASVGIDQGIVAFFGQGTRLTVV.

The chain is built from TRBV18 and TRBJ2-4; TRBD1 matches at 8 bases. Germline CDR1 reads KGHSH; CDR2 reads LQKENI. V dropped 3 bases and J dropped 4; count of bases not matched to a gene: 8. The CDR3 length is 16 residues. This CDR3 is CASSPQPGQAKNIQYF. The CDR3 nucleotides are TGTGCCAGCTCACCCCAACCGGGACAGGCTAAAAACATTCAGTACTTC.

The J gene is TRBJ1-2, the V gene TRBV6-1; D is undetermined. CDR3 size: 13 residues. CDR1 and CDR2 (germline): MNHNS, SASEGT. V was clipped by 3 bases and J by 2 bases, with 7 bases between them. The CDR3 coding sequence is TGTGCCAGCAGTGAGGAGGGAAACTATGGCTACACCTTC. It is translated as CASSEEGNYGYTF.

The chain carries TRBV11-2 and TRBJ2-2; D remains unclear. The CDR3 has 15 residues. Per germline, CDR1 SGHAT and CDR2 FQNNGV. V lost 3 bases and J lost 0, with 8 bases in between. DNA for the CDR3: TGTGCCAGCAGCTTCGTACTAACGAACACCGGGGAGCTGTTTTTT. Encoded protein: CASSFVLTNTGELFF. Supplemented by reference TRBV11-2 and TRBJ2-2, the full variable domain reads EAGVAQSPRYKIIEKRQSVAFWCNPISGHATLYWYQQILGQGPKLLIQFQNNGVVDDSQLPKDRFSAERLKGVDSTLKIQPAKLEDSAVYLCASSFVLTNTGELFFGEGSRLTVL.

The V call is TRBV11-3, the J call TRBJ2-5; 15 positions match TRBD2. Trimming at V came to 1 base and at J to 5 bases, leaving 5 bases not matched to a gene. This CDR3 is built from 17 residues. The germline V gene has CDR1 SGHNT and CDR2 YENEEA. CDR3 coding DNA: TGTGCCAGCAGCTTAGGGACTAGCGGGGGGGGAGGCGAGACCCAGTACTTC. Amino acid sequence: CASSLGTSGGGGETQYF. The full variable domain, completed using reference TRBV11-3 and TRBJ2-5, is EAGVVQSPRYKIIEKKQPVAFWCNPISGHNTLYWYLQNLGQGPELLIRYENEEAVDDSQLPKDRFSAERLKGVDSTLKIQPAELGDSAVYLCASSLGTSGGGGETQYFGPGTRLLVL.

The rearrangement joins TRBV5-1 to TRBJ1-4; D remains unclear. Trimming removed 5 bases from V and 5 bases from J, with 10 bases in between. There are 13 residues in the CDR3. Germline CDR1 is SGHRS and CDR2 is YFSETQ. The CDR3 region is CASRASVNEKLFF. The CDR3 nucleotides are TGCGCCAGCAGAGCTTCGGTCAATGAAAAACTGTTTTTT. The variable domain in full, with the rest retrieved from reference TRBV5-1 and TRBJ1-4, is KAGVTQTPRYLIKTRGQQVTLSCSPISGHRSVSWYQQTPGQGLQFLFEYFSETQRNKGNFPGRFSGRQFSNSRSEMNVSTLELGDSALYLCASRASVNEKLFFGSGTQLSVL.

For this clone: The junction differs from germline at one of its ends, possibly a read error. V is TRBV6-6 and J is TRBJ2-7; 10 bases fit TRBD2. This CDR3 spans 14 amino acids. Germline CDR1 is MNHNY and CDR2 is SVGAGI (reference sequence). In DNA form, the CDR3 reads TGTGCCAGCAGTCTCTCCGGACTAGCGGAAACCTGGAACTTC. This codes for CASSLSGLAETWNF.

This chain joins TRBV5-1 and TRBJ2-2; unclear D gene. Germline V gene sequence: CDR1 SGHRS, CDR2 YFSETQ. CDR3 length: 14 residues. Trimming took 4 bases from V and 7 from J, leaving 14 bases between them. For the CDR3, the DNA is TGCGCCAGCAGCCCCGAGAGGTTGGGCGGGGAGCTGTTTTTT. Amino acid sequence: CASSPERLGGELFF.

This sequence joins TRBV5-4 and TRBJ1-3; 7 nucleotides agree with TRBD1. The V gene's germline CDR1 is SGHNT and CDR2 YYREEE (reference sequence). V shed 0 bases, J shed 0 bases, and the junction held 6 bases outside the gene matches. The CDR3 contains 17 residues. CDR3 in amino acids: CASSLGSGGSSGNTIYF. CDR3 coding DNA: TGTGCCAGCAGCTTGGGTTCAGGGGGGAGCTCTGGAAACACCATATATTTT.

The gene calls are TRBV7-9 and TRBJ1-2, with TRBD1 matching over 7 bases. This CDR3 contains 16 residues. Germline V lookup: CDR1 SEHNR, CDR2 FQNEAQ (reference sequence). The V segment lost 4 bases and the J segment 6 bases; nucleotides outside the gene matches: 14. DNA of the CDR3: TGTGCCAGCAGCTCTACCGGGACAGTTTTTATCCATGGCTACACCTTC. The encoded protein is CASSSTGTVFIHGYTF.

The chain employs TRBV19 and TRBJ1-2, with D unclear. CDR3 size: 14 residues. Germline V lookup: CDR1 LNHDA, CDR2 SQIVND (reference sequence). Trimming stripped 9 bases from V and 2 bases from J, with 16 bases between. CDR3 in amino acids: CASSTGSRNYGYTF. As DNA, the CDR3 is TGTGCCAGCTCTACCGGGAGTAGGAACTATGGCTACACCTTC.

This chain connects TRBV30 to TRBJ2-4; 7 bases are shared with TRBD2. Germline-derived CDR1 and CDR2 are GTSNPN and SVGIG (reference sequence). With V trimmed by 7 bases and J by 9 bases, 18 bases remained unmatched. The CDR3 is 15 amino acids. CDR3 coding DNA: TGTGCCTTCGCCAAGGGCGGGAGCGGAGGAAGCATTCAGTACTTC. The encoded protein is CAFAKGGSGGSIQYF.

The chain carries TRBV7-6 and TRBJ2-3; D is undetermined. Germline CDR1 SGHVS, CDR2 FNYEAQ. Trimming took off 6 bases at V and 0 bases at J, with 16 bases between the two ends. The length of the CDR3 is 16 residues. CDR3 sequence reads: CASSQFTGPSTDTQYF. DNA for the CDR3: TGTGCCAGCAGTCAATTTACCGGTCCTAGCACAGATACGCAGTATTTT. The full variable domain, completed using reference TRBV7-6 and TRBJ2-3, is GAGVSQSPRYKVTKRGQDVALRCDPISGHVSLYWYRQALGQGPEFLTYFNYEAQQDKSGLPNDRFSAERPEGSISTLTIQRTEQRDSAMYRCASSQFTGPSTDTQYFGPGTRLTVL.

V is TRBV30 and J is TRBJ1-5, with a possible D match to TRBD1 (5 bases). The V gene's germline CDR1 is GTSNPN and CDR2 SVGIG (reference sequence). The CDR3 consists of 13 residues. V shed 0 bases and J shed 10 bases, with 13 bases lying between them. This chain's CDR3 is CAWSVQVTDPQHF. DNA of the CDR3: TGTGCCTGGAGTGTACAGGTGACGGATCCCCAGCATTTT.

The chain carries TRBV5-8 and TRBJ2-1; 9 bases fit TRBD1. V shed 4 bases, J shed 6 bases, and the junction held 11 bases outside the gene matches. CDR1 is SGHTS, CDR2 YDEGEE, per germline. The CDR3 totals 16 residues. CDR3 amino acids: CASSVDPDRGGNEQFF. The DNA for the CDR3 is TGTGCCAGCAGCGTAGACCCGGACAGGGGTGGCAATGAGCAGTTCTTC.

This clone was counted between two and nine times. The V call is TRBV24-1, the J call TRBJ2-2; 9 bases are a match to TRBD2. V shed 9 bases, J shed 0 bases, and the junction held 4 bases outside the gene matches. The CDR3 covers 15 residues. Germline loops: CDR1 KGHDR, CDR2 SFDVKD. CDR3 coding DNA: TGTGCCACCTCCCGCGGGAGGGCGAACACCGGGGAGCTGTTTTTT. Its protein product is CATSRGRANTGELFF.

V usage is TRBV30 and J usage is TRBJ2-5; the match to TRBD2 covers 12 bases. The V gene's germline CDR1 is GTSNPN and CDR2 SVGIG (reference sequence). V was pared by 7 bases and J by 5 bases, with 14 bases of the junction left unmatched. The CDR3 contains 16 residues. The CDR3, as DNA: TGTGCCTTAAGACCGGGGCTAGCGGGAGGGTGGGAGACCCAGTACTTC. Translated, it gives CALRPGLAGGWETQYF.

This clone was detected once. This chain connects TRBV11-2 to TRBJ2-1; 7 bases agree with TRBD2. The germline V gene encodes CDR1 SGHAT and CDR2 FQNNGV. This CDR3 has 14 residues. Unmatched junction bases numbered 4, after V lost 3 bases and J lost 5 bases. The CDR3 here is CASSFSLADNEQFF. CDR3 in DNA: TGTGCCAGCAGCTTTTCTCTAGCGGACAATGAGCAGTTCTTC.